The sequence of this T cell receptor (beta chain) was determined in a study of T cells in lung cancer brain metastases. Study-wide background: Most of the 20 patients had a tobacco use history.

Repertoires were generated with immunoSEQ multiplex PCR, while TCRdb's copy carries only in-frame clones and drops some. The sample includes 800 to 1,200 clones, around 89% of them seen just once. V lost 0 bases, J lost 2 bases, and 4 bases lay in between. Germline CDR1 KGHSH, CDR2 LQKENI. The CDR3 is 13 residues long. The table lists this clone with a few counts. The antigen is not known. The study, taken as a whole, reports: Paired primaries held more unique productive clones than brain metastases (median approximately 4,500 versus 1,500).

Five deparaffinized, unstained 10 um sections supplied tumor areas macrodissected using marked H&E slides as a guide. The receptor was isolated from a woman in her forties with non-small cell lung cancer that had spread to the brain. This rearrangement joins TRBV18 to TRBJ1-1, with D uncertain. Material for sequencing was tumor tissue from a brain metastasis. In DNA, the CDR3 is TGTGCCAGCTCACCACCTGATAACACTGAAGCTTTCTTT. This sequence encodes CASSPPDNTEAFF.